This TCR beta chain came from a study of blood T cell repertoires in COVID-19. Study at large: COVID-19 samples collected from the United States, Italy and Spain covered acute and convalescent phases. The cDNA or gDNA used as material had been derived from T cells, B-cell-depleted T cells, or PBMCs.

Authors' analysis steps: Amplification of reference gene primers was used by the study to estimate nucleated cell counts. Some clones are missing from TCRdb's copy, which holds only in-frame ones; the method was immunoSEQ multiplex PCR. For V, J and clone size, that table is used; D and trimming come from the DNA. The top ten hold roughly 20% of the sample, which has just over 60,000 clones, approximately 79% seen once. Per the germline V gene, CDR1 is SGHDN and CDR2 is FVKESK. The CDR3 runs to 15 residues. J lost 2 bases, V lost 5 bases, and 3 bases had no gene match. The V and J genes are TRBV14 and TRBJ2-7, with 13 bases aligning to TRBD2. This clonotype was obtained from a woman older than 75 with active or convalescent COVID-19. Input material: peripheral blood. CDR3 residues: CASSFGLAGAYEQYF. The CDR3 coding sequence is TGTGCCAGCAGCTTCGGACTAGCGGGGGCCTACGAGCAGTACTTC.